A single sample gave rise to the 17 T cell receptor beta chains below, sequenced in a study of cytomegalovirus exposure and HLA in healthy donors. It was with 60 Vbeta and 13 Jbeta primers that the PCR ran. Sequencing was performed with immunoSEQ multiplex PCR; in TCRdb, only in-frame clones are kept and a portion is missing. The table includes 65,000 or so clones, 70% to 85% detected once. Sequenced: PBMCs. The receptors were gathered from a girl aged 5-17 years in good health and CMV-seropositive.

This clone was observed a handful of times. V is TRBV6-5 and J is TRBJ2-3; 7 bases line up with TRBD1. The ends lost 10 bases at V and 4 bases at J; junction bases unmatched: 8. Germline lookup yields CDR1 MNHEY and CDR2 SVGAGI. The CDR3 has 13 amino acids. This chain's CDR3 is CAITETGSDTQYF. CDR3 in DNA: TGTGCCATTACAGAGACAGGGTCAGATACGCAGTATTTT.

CDR3 residues: CASSALAGEREQYF. The CDR3 DNA reads as TGTGCCAGCAGTGCCCTAGCGGGAGAACGAGAGCAGTACTTC. The rearrangement joins TRBV25-1 to TRBJ2-7; TRBD2 matches 10 bases. The junction had 7 bases not matched to a gene; V was cut back by 4 bases and J by 7 bases. CDR1 MGHDK and CDR2 SYGVNS come from the germline V gene. This CDR3 contains 14 residues.

The chain joins TRBV25-1 to TRBJ2-1, with 9 bases aligning to TRBD2. The CDR3 is 15 amino acids. Trimming cost V 8 bases and J 2 bases; bases outside gene matches: 7. CDR1 and CDR2 (germline): MGHDK, SYGVNS. The CDR3 protein is CASGQAGGTYNEQFF. CDR3 sequence (DNA): TGTGCCAGCGGCCAAGCGGGGGGAACCTACAATGAGCAGTTCTTC. The whole variable domain, filled in from reference TRBV25-1 and TRBJ2-1, reads EADIYQTPRYLVIGTGKKITLECSQTMGHDKMYWYQQDPGMELHLIHYSYGVNSTEKGDLSSESTVSRIRTEHFPLTLESARPSHTSQYLCASGQAGGTYNEQFFGPGTRLTVL.

This sequence joins TRBV4-1 and TRBJ2-7, with no clear D. Germline values: CDR1 MGHRA, CDR2 YSYEKL. The CDR3 loop spans 14 amino acids. V lost 2 bases and J 2 bases, leaving 10 bases between the germline ends. CDR3 region: CASSQSSAAYEQYF. The DNA of the CDR3 is TGCGCCAGCAGCCAAAGTTCTGCGGCCTACGAGCAGTACTTC.

The rearrangement links TRBV5-1 to TRBJ2-1; 12 bases map to TRBD2. This CDR3 is built from 15 residues. Germline V CDR1 and CDR2: SGHRS, YFSETQ. Trimming removed 4 bases from V and 6 bases from J; junction bases left unmatched: 5. CDR3 loop: CASSLGLAGTNEQFF. The CDR3 DNA reads TGCGCCAGCAGCCTCGGACTAGCGGGGACCAATGAGCAGTTCTTC.

The V call is TRBV29-1, the J call TRBJ2-7; perhaps TRBD2 as D (6 bases). The CDR3 has 15 residues. V lost 4 bases to trimming and J lost 2 bases, with 18 bases between them. Looked up from germline, CDR1 is SQVTM and CDR2 is ANQGSEA. The CDR3 coding sequence is TGCAGCGTTGGGCTTGGGGACTTCCCACCCTACGAGCAGTACTTC. Translated: CSVGLGDFPPYEQYF.

In its sample, this clone was seen once. The J gene is TRBJ2-5, the V gene TRBV5-1, with D possibly matching TRBD1 (6 bases). Trimming cost V 4 bases and J 5 bases, with 18 bases left between them. Germline CDR1 SGHRS, CDR2 YFSETQ. The CDR3 length is 15 residues. CDR3 in DNA: TGCGCCAGCAGCCCAGGGGCCCCTGAGGGTGAGACCCAGTACTTC. Amino acids: CASSPGAPEGETQYF.

This clone has only one observation. The chain employs TRBV30 and TRBJ1-5, with unresolved D. The CDR3 runs 17 residues. Trimming removed 3 bases from V and 4 bases from J, with 22 bases in between. From germline, CDR1 is GTSNPN and CDR2 SVGIG (reference sequence). CDR3 loop: CAWSLYPQAGGNQPQHF. CDR3 DNA: TGTGCCTGGAGCCTCTACCCCCAGGCAGGAGGGAATCAGCCCCAGCATTTT.

The rearrangement links TRBV5-4 to TRBJ1-2, with D unclear. The CDR3 is 15 residues long. Germline V lookup: CDR1 SGHNT, CDR2 YYREEE (reference sequence). Trimming removed 4 bases at V and 3 bases at J, with 16 bases between. Here the CDR3 DNA reads TGTGCCAGCAGCCCAATCCCCGCGCTGGACTATGGCTACACCTTC. Its translation: CASSPIPALDYGYTF.

The J gene is TRBJ2-7, the V gene TRBV20-1; D is unresolved. Trimming pared 0 bases from V and 9 bases from J, leaving 9 bases between. The CDR3 totals 11 residues. Germline V lookup: CDR1 DFQATT, CDR2 SNEGSKA (reference sequence). The CDR3 protein is CSARDNAGQYF. The CDR3 DNA reads TGCAGTGCTAGAGATAACGCCGGGCAGTACTTC.

This sequence joins TRBV2 and TRBJ1-2; D not certain. The V gene's germline CDR1 is SNHLY and CDR2 FYNNEI. This CDR3 has 14 amino acids. V was pared by 1 base and J by 3 bases, with 9 bases between. The CDR3 sequence is CASSEEARYYGYTF. The DNA of the CDR3 is TGTGCCAGCAGTGAAGAAGCGAGGTACTATGGCTACACCTTC.

The chain uses TRBV6-6 and TRBJ1-1, with TRBD1 matching over 8 bases. The J segment lost 4 bases and the V segment lost 9 bases, leaving 4 bases of the junction unmatched. The CDR3 runs to 12 residues. Germline V gene lookup returns CDR1 MNHNY and CDR2 SVGAGI (reference sequence). CDR3 protein: CASITGGTEAFF. The CDR3 DNA follows: TGTGCCAGTATAACAGGGGGCACTGAAGCTTTCTTT.

The chain has TRBV28 and TRBJ2-3; TRBD2 matches at 13 bases. There are 16 residues in the CDR3. The J segment lost 4 bases and the V segment lost 4 bases, leaving 5 bases of the junction unmatched. Germline V gene sequence: CDR1 MDHEN, CDR2 SYDVKM. DNA for the CDR3: TGTGCCAGCAGTTCTGGACTAGCGGGAGAAGCAGATACGCAGTATTTT. The encoded protein is CASSSGLAGEADTQYF.

The J gene is TRBJ2-7, the V gene TRBV6-5, with 9 bases that match TRBD2. Trimming cost V 2 bases and J 2 bases; bases outside gene matches: 4. In germline, CDR1 is MNHEY, CDR2 SVGAGI. This CDR3 has 15 amino acids. The CDR3 spells CASSYTTSGPYEQYF. CDR3 in DNA: TGTGCCAGCAGTTACACGACTAGCGGACCCTACGAGCAGTACTTC.

The J gene is TRBJ1-2, the V gene TRBV28; D not resolved. CDR1 and CDR2 (germline): MDHEN, SYDVKM. The CDR3 contains 14 residues. The V end lost 5 bases, the J end lost 0 bases, and 10 bases lay between the germline ends. This CDR3 is CASSVVRANYGYTF. In nucleotides, the CDR3 is TGTGCCAGCAGTGTGGTGAGAGCTAACTATGGCTACACCTTC.

The chain carries TRBV7-8 and TRBJ1-1; D is ambiguous. CDR3 length equals 15 residues. Trimming took 1 base from V and 5 from J, leaving 14 bases between them. Germline V gene data show CDR1 as SGHVS and CDR2 as FQNEAQ. The chain's CDR3 is CASSLVGLGRTEAFF. The CDR3 DNA follows: TGTGCCAGCAGCTTAGTAGGACTTGGTAGGACTGAAGCTTTCTTT. Full variable domain (rest looked up from reference TRBV7-8 and TRBJ1-1): GAGVSQSPRYKVAKRGQDVALRCDPISGHVSLFWYQQALGQGPEFLTYFQNEAQLDKSGLPSDRFFAERPEGSVSTLKIQRTQQEDSAVYLCASSLVGLGRTEAFFGQGTRLTVV.

The chain recombines TRBV6-6 with TRBJ1-2, with D perhaps matching TRBD1 (6 bases). Germline V gives CDR1 MNHNY, CDR2 SVGAGI (reference sequence). V was shortened by 5 bases and J by 7 bases, with 17 bases between the two germline ends. This CDR3 is built from 14 residues. The CDR3 reads CASSRLEGGVGYTF. CDR3 bases: TGTGCCAGCAGTAGACTTGAGGGGGGGGTTGGCTACACCTTC.